This TCR beta chain appears in the sequencing data of a study of blood T cell repertoires in COVID-19. Germline CDR1 SGHRS, CDR2 YFSETQ. V shed 0 bases and J shed 0 bases, with 13 bases lying between them. CDR3 size: 18 residues. Authors' data handling: Amplifying reference gene primers gave estimates of nucleated cell counts. Generated by immunoSEQ multiplex PCR, the TCRdb table keeps only in-frame clones and is missing some. The V and J calls and the clone size are those of that table, but D and trimming were determined from the DNA. The data contain roughly 40,000 clones, 60% to 80% of them singletons.

This TCR was recovered from a woman older than 75 with acute or convalescent COVID-19. V usage is TRBV5-1 and J usage is TRBJ2-6; D may be TRBD2 (6 bases). Sequenced material: peripheral blood. CDR3 amino acids: CASSLAAGPLSGANVLTF. For the CDR3, the DNA is TGCGCCAGCAGCTTGGCCGCGGGACCCCTCTCTGGGGCCAACGTCCTGACTTTC.